The 26 T cell receptor beta chains below were found in one sample sequenced in a study of tissue T cells after allogeneic stem cell transplantation. The table came from immunoSEQ multiplex PCR; TCRdb's copy has only in-frame clones and leaves some out. The table shows about 20,000 clones, with roughly two thirds occurring only once. The sequenced material came from spleen. These receptors were taken from a female BALB/c mouse in good health. The MHC haplotype of this mouse line is H2-d.

A remark on this clone: Genes and germline are mouse. The read terminates 1 residue ahead of where the CDR3 ends, so the germline J gene completes it. The rearrangement links TRBV4 to TRBJ1-2; possibly TRBD1 for D (6 bases). CDR3 length: 14 residues. The V end lost 5 bases, the J end lost 1 base, and 11 bases lay between the germline ends. Per the germline V gene, CDR1 is LGHDT and CDR2 is YNNKQL (reference sequence). CDR3 loop: CASSRGQKNSDYTF. The covered CDR3 bases are TGTGCCAGCAGCCGCGGACAGAAAAACTCCGACTACACC. The whole variable domain, remainder taken from reference TRBV4 and TRBJ1-2, is ETAVFQTPNYHVTQVGNEVSFNCKQTLGHDTMYWYKQDSKKLLKIMFSYNNKQLIVNETVPRRFSPQSSDKAHLNLRIKSVEPEDSAVYLCASSRGQKNSDYTFGSGTRLLVI.

To note about this clone: The listed genes are named as in mouse. The CDR3 goes on 1 residue after the read ends, and that part is filled in from the germline J gene. The gene calls are TRBV4 and TRBJ1-1, with TRBD1 as a possible D gene (6 bases). The CDR3 has 14 amino acids. CDR1 is LGHDT and CDR2 is YNNKQL in the germline V gene (reference sequence). V gave up 4 bases and J gave up 0 bases, with 9 bases separating them. The CDR3 sequence: CASSLGQANTEVFF. The part of the CDR3 DNA that was read is TGTGCCAGCAGCTTGGGACAAGCAAACACAGAAGTCTTC.

As concerns this clone: Gene names follow the mouse nomenclature. The CDR3 sequence is CTCSADWEPPVYEQYF. The sequenced CDR3 bases are TGCACCTGCAGTGCAGACTGGGAGCCTCCCGTCTATGAACAGTAC. The rearrangement uses TRBV1 and TRBJ2-7, with D possibly being TRBD2 (5 bases). Read sequence stops 1 residue before the CDR3 end, and the germline J gene provides the missing end. Germline values: CDR1 NSQYPW, CDR2 LRSPGD (reference sequence). The CDR3 has 16 residues. The ends were cut back, 0 bases at V and 3 bases at J, with 15 bases in the middle.

Of note for this clone: Gene names and germline refer to mouse. The read ends 1 residue before the CDR3 terminus; that terminus is restored from the germline J gene. The V and J genes are TRBV13-2 and TRBJ2-5; D is possibly TRBD2 (5 bases). The V end lost 1 base, the J end lost 3 bases, and 9 bases lay between the germline ends. Germline V CDR1 and CDR2: NNHNN, SYGAGS (reference sequence). The CDR3 runs to 14 residues. The sequenced CDR3 bases are TGTGCCAGCGGTGATCCCTGGGAGCAAGACACCCAGTAC. It specifies CASGDPWEQDTQY. The full-length CDR3 reads as CASGDPWEQDTQYF.

A note on this clone: The gene names given are mouse names. The read ends 1 residue shy of where the CDR3 ends; the end is completed using the germline J gene. This sequence joins TRBV2 and TRBJ2-1; D is tentatively TRBD1 or TRBD2 (7 bases each). The germline V and J ends were trimmed by 0 bases and 3 bases, with 12 bases remaining between them. CDR3 length: 16 residues. CDR1 and CDR2 (germline): LGHNA, YSYQKL. CDR3 residues: CASSQEGRGGYAEQFF. CDR3 DNA, as far as it was read: TGTGCCAGCAGCCAAGAAGGCAGGGGGGGCTATGCTGAGCAGTTC.

Turning to this clone: Here the gene names and germline are mouse. With the read ending 1 residue before the CDR3 end, the germline J gene is used to fill in that end. Different DNA sequences within this sample yield the same CDR3. V and J are TRBV13-2 and TRBJ2-7; D perhaps matches TRBD2 (7 bases). The germline gives CDR1 NNHNN, CDR2 SYGAGS (reference sequence). Trimming removed 0 bases from V and 4 bases from J, with 8 bases in between. CDR3 length equals 13 residues. The covered CDR3 bases are TGTGCCAGCGGTGATGGGGGGGCTTATGAACAGTAC. This encodes CASGDGGAYEQY. The CDR3 as a whole reads CASGDGGAYEQYF.

A note on this clone: Gene names follow the mouse nomenclature. The chain's CDR3 is CASSPDRGYSDYTF. The sequenced part of the CDR3 DNA is TGTGCTAGCAGCCCGGACAGGGGCTACTCCGACTACACC. V is TRBV29 and J is TRBJ1-2, with 9 bases aligning to TRBD1. Read sequence stops 1 residue before the CDR3 end, and the germline J gene provides the missing end. The CDR3 has 14 residues. J lost 3 bases, V lost 6 bases, and 5 bases had no gene match. Germline CDR1 MSHET, CDR2 SYDVDS.

As to this clone: Gene and germline names: mouse. Sequencing ends 1 residue short of the CDR3 end; the germline J gene provides the rest. The chain employs TRBV1 and TRBJ2-3; D call uncertain. The CDR3 spans 16 residues. The V gene lost 0 bases and the J gene lost 0 bases, with 10 bases spanning the gap. Per germline, CDR1 NSQYPW and CDR2 LRSPGD (reference sequence). The CDR3: CTCSADSKGSAETLYF. Partial CDR3 DNA: TGCACCTGCAGTGCAGATTCAAAGGGTAGTGCAGAAACGCTGTAT.

Note on this clone: The gene names given are mouse names. The CDR3 is cut off 1 residue early in the read; its end comes from the germline J gene. This chain links TRBV5 with TRBJ2-5, with no clear D. CDR1 LGHNA and CDR2 YNLKQL come from the germline V gene (reference sequence). The CDR3 loop spans 14 amino acids. V dropped 0 bases and J dropped 2 bases, with 6 bases sitting between them. CDR3 bases read: TGTGCCAGCAGCCAAGATGGCATCCAAGACACCCAGTAC. Its protein product is CASSQDGIQDTQY. The entire CDR3 protein reads CASSQDGIQDTQYF.

Notes on this clone: Any gene name here is a mouse gene name. Coverage ceases 1 residue before the CDR3 finishes, and the germline J gene fills in the end. The chain has TRBV31 and TRBJ2-3; TRBD2 aligns across 7 bases. Per the germline V gene, CDR1 is GKSSPN and CDR2 is SITVG. This CDR3 is built from 17 residues. The V and J ends lost 1 base and 1 base, in that order; junction bases with no gene match: 11. The sequenced part of the CDR3 DNA is TGTGCCTGGAGTCCACCCTACTGGGGCAGGGGTGCAGAAACGCTGTAT. Its protein is CAWSPPYWGRGAETLY. The CDR3 as a whole reads CAWSPPYWGRGAETLYF.

As concerns this clone: Genes and germline come from the mouse. The read gets to within 1 residue of the CDR3 end, and the germline J gene fills in the rest. The chain is built from TRBV2 and TRBJ2-2, with D possibly being TRBD1 (6 bases). Per germline, CDR1 LGHNA and CDR2 YSYQKL. V lost 0 bases, J lost 0 bases, and 11 bases lay in between. The CDR3 spans 17 residues. Partial CDR3 DNA: TGTGCCAGCAGCCAAGATGGGGAGGGGGCAAACACCGGGCAGCTCTAC. Amino acid sequence: CASSQDGEGANTGQLY. The full CDR3 sequence reads CASSQDGEGANTGQLYF.

This clone was counted a few times. The genes and germline here are from mouse. The CDR3 goes on 1 residue after the read ends, and that part is filled in from the germline J gene. The rearrangement uses TRBV13-2 and TRBJ2-7, with D maybe TRBD2 (5 bases). The CDR3 sequence is 13 residues long. Germline CDR1 is NNHNN and CDR2 is SYGAGS (reference sequence). Trimming removed 4 bases at V and 0 bases at J, with 8 bases between. This chain's CDR3 is CASGPGSSYEQYF. The sequenced CDR3 bases are TGTGCCAGCGGTCCTGGGTCCTCCTATGAACAGTAC.

Notes on this clone: Germline and genes: mouse. The read is 1 residue too short to cover the CDR3 end, so that end is filled in from the germline J gene. The rearrangement uses TRBV31 and TRBJ2-3; 9 bases line up with TRBD1. From germline, CDR1 is GKSSPN and CDR2 SITVG. The V and J ends lost 1 base and 0 bases, in that order; junction bases with no gene match: 8. The CDR3 length is 17 residues. The CDR3 is CAWSPGQGSESAETLYF. The CDR3 DNA, read in part, is TGTGCCTGGAGTCCGGGACAGGGAAGTGAAAGTGCAGAAACGCTGTAT. Drawing the rest from reference TRBV31 and TRBJ2-3, the complete variable domain is AQTIHQWPVAEIKAVGSPLSLGCTIKGKSSPNLYWYWQATGGTLQQLFYSITVGQVESVVQLNLSASRPKDDQFILSTEKLLLSHSGFYLCAWSPGQGSESAETLYFGSGTRLTVL.

About this clone itself: Germline and genes: mouse. The CDR3 is cut off 1 residue early in the read; its end comes from the germline J gene. The chain joins TRBV13-2 to TRBJ2-4; D may be TRBD1 (5 bases). CDR1 is NNHNN, CDR2 SYGAGS, per germline (reference sequence). Trimming stripped 0 bases from V and 0 bases from J, with 14 bases between. The CDR3 sequence is 17 residues long. The CDR3 DNA, read in part, is TGTGCCAGCGGTGATGCAACCCGGACACCTAGTCAAAACACCTTGTAC. Residues: CASGDATRTPSQNTLY. The full-length CDR3 reads as CASGDATRTPSQNTLYF.

This clone has only one observation. The gene names here belong to mouse. The CDR3 end is not reached by the read, which stops 1 residue before it; the germline J gene fills it in. This chain connects TRBV19 to TRBJ2-1; 8 bases are a match to TRBD2. The CDR3 loop spans 13 amino acids. With V trimmed by 2 bases and J by 7 bases, 2 bases remained unmatched. Germline V gene sequence: CDR1 FNHDT, CDR2 SITEND (reference sequence). The CDR3 spells CASSMGGRAEQFF. CDR3 bases read: TGTGCCAGCAGTATGGGGGGGCGAGCTGAGCAGTTC.

In this sample, this clone turned up a few times. Gene names denote mouse genes. The read ends 1 residue shy of where the CDR3 ends; the end is completed using the germline J gene. The sample carries other DNA sequences with the same CDR3. The chain couples TRBV1 to TRBJ2-1; 9 nucleotides align to TRBD2. Germline CDR1 NSQYPW, CDR2 LRSPGD (reference sequence). V lost 3 bases and J lost 6; bases outside the gene matches: 0. The CDR3 is 13 amino acids. The sequenced part of the CDR3 DNA is TGCACCTGCAGTGCTGGGGGGGCTGCTGAGCAGTTC. This sequence encodes CTCSAGGAAEQF. Given in full, the CDR3 is CTCSAGGAAEQFF.

Details on this clone: Mouse germline and gene names are used. Coverage ceases 1 residue before the CDR3 finishes, and the germline J gene fills in the end. V usage is TRBV13-2 and J usage is TRBJ2-1; D gene uncertain. Germline V gene data show CDR1 as NNHNN and CDR2 as SYGAGS (reference sequence). Trimming removed 3 bases at V and 1 base at J, with 5 bases between. This CDR3 region has 13 residues. The CDR3 protein is CASGAGNYAEQFF. The sequenced part of the CDR3 DNA is TGTGCCAGCGGTGCCGGGAACTATGCTGAGCAGTTC.

For this clone: Gene names refer to mouse genes. The read gets to within 1 residue of the CDR3 end, and the germline J gene fills in the rest. The V and J genes are TRBV13-1 and TRBJ2-7; the D is unclear. V was clipped by 0 bases and J by 3 bases, with 4 bases between them. The CDR3 consists of 12 residues. Per the germline V gene, CDR1 is NSHNY and CDR2 is SYGAGN. The covered CDR3 bases are TGTGCCAGCAGTGATGCCTTCTATGAACAGTAC. This gives the protein CASSDAFYEQY. The CDR3 in its entirety is CASSDAFYEQYF.

This clone has a single count. The gene names given are mouse names. Read sequence stops 1 residue before the CDR3 end, and the germline J gene provides the missing end. The chain couples TRBV24 to TRBJ1-4; D possibly corresponds to TRBD1 (5 bases). The CDR3 consists of 16 residues. CDR1 and CDR2 (germline): KGHTA, FRNEEI. With 3 bases removed from V and 0 bases from J, the gap between germline ends came to 11 bases. Partial CDR3 DNA: TGTGCCAGCAGTCTTTGGGGGTCCTTTTCCAACGAAAGATTATTT. It specifies CASSLWGSFSNERLF. The whole CDR3 protein reads CASSLWGSFSNERLFF.

Details on this clone: Germline and genes: mouse. Sequencing ends 1 residue short of the CDR3 end; the germline J gene provides the rest. The rearrangement uses TRBV20 and TRBJ2-7; 8 bases align to TRBD2. The CDR3 has 14 amino acids. V dropped 0 bases and J dropped 2; count of bases not matched to a gene: 3. Germline CDR1 reads GFQATS; CDR2 reads STVNSAI. The covered CDR3 bases are TGTGGTGCTAGGGATGGGGGGGGCGCCTATGAACAGTAC. Its protein product is CGARDGGGAYEQY. The complete CDR3 protein is CGARDGGGAYEQYF.

As regards this clone: Germline and genes: mouse. The observed sequence ends 1 residue before the CDR3 terminus, with the missing tail filled in from the germline J gene. V usage is TRBV29 and J usage is TRBJ1-6; perhaps TRBD1 as D (6 bases). TRBJ1-6 is classed as an ORF, of uncertain function. CDR3 size: 14 residues. The germline CDR1 and CDR2 sequences are MSHET and SYDVDS. V was trimmed by 4 bases and J by 3 bases, leaving 7 bases between them. The CDR3 DNA, read in part, is TGTGCTAGCAGTTGGGACATCTATAATTCGCCCCTCTAC. Translation gives CASSWDIYNSPLY. The entire CDR3 is CASSWDIYNSPLYF.

Remarks on this clone: Mouse names are used for the genes. The read gets to within 1 residue of the CDR3 end, and the germline J gene fills in the rest. The chain has TRBV4 and TRBJ2-3, with a weak D call TRBD2 (6 bases). The V and J ends lost 3 bases and 2 bases respectively, with 12 bases between them. This CDR3 contains 15 residues. Germline loops: CDR1 LGHDT, CDR2 YNNKQL (reference sequence). The part of the CDR3 DNA that was read is TGTGCCAGCAGCTATCGGCTGGGGTTTGCAGAAACGCTGTAT. It yields the protein CASSYRLGFAETLY. The whole CDR3 protein is CASSYRLGFAETLYF.

This clone has only one observation. Gene names are mouse gene names. The read is 1 residue too short to cover the CDR3 end, so that end is filled in from the germline J gene. The chain recombines TRBV29 with TRBJ1-2, with D maybe TRBD1 (6 bases). Germline V gives CDR1 MSHET, CDR2 SYDVDS. The CDR3 has 14 residues. V was trimmed by 4 bases and J by 0 bases, leaving 9 bases between them. CDR3 DNA (partial): TGTGCTAGCAGTTACGGGACAACAAACTCCGACTACACC. Protein product: CASSYGTTNSDYT. The CDR3 in its entirety is CASSYGTTNSDYTF.

As for this clone: The gene names here belong to mouse. The sequence runs out 1 residue before the end of the CDR3; the remainder is reconstructed from the germline J gene. The J gene is TRBJ2-5, the V gene TRBV20, with TRBD2 matching over 7 bases. This CDR3 contains 14 residues. Germline CDR1 and CDR2: GFQATS and STVNSAI. With V trimmed by 2 bases and J by 2 bases, 4 bases remained unmatched. The sequenced CDR3 bases are TGTGGTGCTAGGCCTCGGGGGGGCCAAGACACCCAGTAC. It encodes CGARPRGGQDTQY. The full CDR3 sequence reads CGARPRGGQDTQYF.

For this clone: Gene names are the mouse ones. The read finishes 1 residue shy of the CDR3 end, and the germline J gene is used to complete it. J is TRBJ1-2 and V is TRBV31; D is perhaps TRBD1 (5 bases). V was pared by 0 bases and J by 0 bases, with 14 bases between. CDR1 and CDR2 from the germline V gene are GKSSPN and SITVG. The CDR3 consists of 16 residues. The chain's CDR3 is CAWSLLQGLANSDYTF. The covered CDR3 bases are TGTGCCTGGAGTCTACTCCAGGGCCTTGCAAACTCCGACTACACC.

Comment on this clone: Gene names and germline refer to mouse. The missing CDR3 end, 1 residue past where the read stops, is filled in from the germline J gene. The V gene is TRBV4, the J gene TRBJ2-7; TRBD2 matches at 11 bases. Per the germline V gene, CDR1 is LGHDT and CDR2 is YNNKQL (reference sequence). The CDR3 totals 14 residues. V lost 5 bases, J lost 6 bases, and 6 bases stayed unmatched. The DNA read from the CDR3 is TGTGCCAGCAGCGCTACTGGGGGGGCGCTTGAACAGTAC. Protein: CASSATGGALEQY. The whole CDR3 is CASSATGGALEQYF.